Following are 25 T cell receptor beta chains from one sample sequenced in a study of T cell clonotyping in hematopoietic cell transplantation. Assay used: immunoSEQ multiplex PCR; TCRdb lists only in-frame clones, some missing. The top ten hold about 23% of the sample, which has 3,000 to 3,500 clones, roughly 55% seen once. The starting material was peripheral blood mononuclear cells, obtained 30 days after allogeneic stem cell transplant. These TCRs come from a female patient younger than 45 who had an allogeneic stem cell transplant, so T cells may come from the graft donor. Some clones in this sample may be carry-over from other donors' samples.

In DNA, the CDR3 is TGTGCCAAGGGACAGGGAAAGGAGCAGTACTTC. This gives the protein CAKGQGKEQYF. V is TRBV2 and J is TRBJ2-7; the match to TRBD1 covers 9 bases. J was trimmed by 7 bases and V by 10 bases; bases with no gene match: 5. CDR1 SNHLY and CDR2 FYNNEI come from the germline V gene. The CDR3 length is 11 residues.

The rearrangement uses TRBV5-1 and TRBJ1-4, with TRBD1 identical over 7 bases. Germline V gene data show CDR1 as SGHRS and CDR2 as YFSETQ. The CDR3 loop spans 15 amino acids. V lost 4 bases and J lost 3; bases outside the gene matches: 6. This chain's CDR3 is CASSADRAPNEKLFF. In DNA form, the CDR3 reads TGCGCCAGCAGCGCCGACAGGGCACCTAATGAAAAACTGTTTTTT.

The chain joins TRBV5-6 to TRBJ1-1; D remains unclear. The CDR3 extends over 16 amino acids. CDR1 is SGHDT and CDR2 is YYEEEE in the germline V gene. Trimming took off 3 bases at V and 0 bases at J, with 15 bases between the two ends. CDR3 sequence (DNA): TGTGCCAGCAGCTCAGTGGGTGTAGTAATGAACACTGAAGCTTTCTTT. It is translated as CASSSVGVVMNTEAFF.

The gene calls are TRBV6-5 and TRBJ1-5, with 8 bases fitting TRBD1. CDR3 length: 13 residues. Germline CDR1 MNHEY, CDR2 SVGAGI. Losses at the gene ends were 6 bases for V and 4 bases for J; bases not matched to a gene: 2. The DNA of the CDR3 is TGTGCCAGCAGCCGGACAGGGAATCAGCCCCAGCATTTT. It specifies CASSRTGNQPQHF.

This clone has only a few counts. The chain employs TRBV4-2 and TRBJ1-2, with D hard to call. The CDR3 extends over 14 amino acids. CDR1 and CDR2 (germline): LGHNA, YNFKEQ. Trimming pared 0 bases from V and 3 bases from J, leaving 8 bases between. The CDR3 reads CASSQDLTDYGYTF. CDR3 DNA: TGTGCCAGCAGCCAAGATCTTACCGACTATGGCTACACCTTC.

This clone has only a few counts. V usage is TRBV7-6 and J usage is TRBJ1-3, with 7 bases identical to TRBD1. Losses at the gene ends were 5 bases for V and 3 bases for J; bases not matched to a gene: 10. The CDR3 spans 16 residues. Per germline, CDR1 SGHVS and CDR2 FNYEAQ. The CDR3 here is CASSATEGAGGNTIYF. The CDR3 DNA reads TGTGCCAGCAGCGCAACGGAGGGGGCTGGTGGAAACACCATATATTTT.

This clone is categorized as large. The chain combines TRBV12-5 with TRBJ1-1, with 8 bases aligning to TRBD1. CDR1 LGHNT and CDR2 FRNRAP come from the germline V gene. CDR3 length: 15 amino acids. The trim removed 4 bases at V and 5 bases at J, leaving 9 bases unmatched. The CDR3 region is CASGSPGGAGTEAFF. CDR3 DNA sequence: TGTGCTAGTGGTTCTCCAGGGGGCGCGGGGACTGAAGCTTTCTTT.

This chain links TRBV5-1 with TRBJ1-1, with unresolved D. The CDR3 has 12 residues. With 0 bases removed from V and 7 bases from J, the gap between germline ends came to 7 bases. Per germline, CDR1 SGHRS and CDR2 YFSETQ. The CDR3 loop reads CASSLVGIEAFF. For the CDR3, the DNA is TGCGCCAGCAGCTTGGTAGGGATTGAAGCTTTCTTT.

This clone is deemed medium-sized (0.01 to 0.1%). This rearrangement joins TRBV6-1 to TRBJ1-1, with 11 bases aligning to TRBD1. This CDR3 is built from 15 residues. Germline V lookup: CDR1 MNHNS, CDR2 SASEGT. The V gene end was trimmed by 5 bases and the J gene end by 4 bases; junction bases not matched to a gene: 6. For the CDR3, the DNA is TGTGCCAGCAGTACTAAGGACAGGGGGCTCACTGAAGCTTTCTTT. Translation: CASSTKDRGLTEAFF.

The V call is TRBV29-1, the J call TRBJ2-3, with D unresolved. CDR1 is SQVTM, CDR2 ANQGSEA, per germline. V was trimmed by 3 bases and J by 4 bases, leaving 11 bases between them. The CDR3 has 13 amino acids. The CDR3 loop is CSVDLGLADTQYF. CDR3 nucleotide sequence: TGCAGCGTTGACCTGGGATTAGCAGATACGCAGTATTTT.

V and J are TRBV5-1 and TRBJ2-3; a weak D match, TRBD2 (5 bases). The CDR3 has 13 amino acids. V lost 0 bases to trimming and J lost 6 bases, with 8 bases between them. Germline V gene sequence: CDR1 SGHRS, CDR2 YFSETQ. The CDR3 coding sequence is TGCGCCAGCAGCTTGGGGCCTAGCGATACGCAGTATTTT. Translated, it gives CASSLGPSDTQYF.

The genes are TRBV7-2 and TRBJ1-1, with 7 positions matching TRBD1. Trimming took 5 bases from V and 4 from J; bases not matched to a gene: 7. This CDR3 region has 14 residues. CDR1 is SGHTA, CDR2 FQGNSA, per germline. The chain's CDR3 is CASSHRQGVTEAFF. The CDR3 DNA sequence: TGTGCCAGCAGCCACCGACAGGGTGTCACTGAAGCTTTCTTT.

The chain employs TRBV6-9 and TRBJ2-7; the match to TRBD1 covers 7 bases. This CDR3 has 14 residues. Germline V gives CDR1 MNHGY, CDR2 SVAAGI. With 6 bases clipped from V and 1 base from J, the junction kept 6 bases outside the gene matches. CDR3 sequence: CASSLPGGSYEQYF. As DNA, the CDR3 is TGTGCCAGCAGCCTTCCAGGGGGATCCTACGAGCAGTACTTC.

By share of the sample, this clone is large. The genes are TRBV29-1 and TRBJ2-1, with 11 nucleotides matching TRBD1. The CDR3 consists of 13 residues. Germline assignment: CDR1 SQVTM and CDR2 ANQGSEA. The V and J ends lost 5 bases and 5 bases, in that order; junction bases with no gene match: 2. The CDR3 reads CSVRDRGDNEQFF. Written as DNA, the CDR3 is TGCAGCGTTCGGGACAGGGGGGACAATGAGCAGTTCTTC.

This chain connects TRBV27 to TRBJ2-2, with TRBD1 matching 7 bases. This CDR3 is built from 13 residues. The germline CDR1 and CDR2 sequences are MNHEY and SMNVEV (reference sequence). V lost 4 bases and J lost 5; bases outside the gene matches: 1. CDR3: CASSYRGTGELFF. The CDR3 DNA reads TGTGCCAGCAGTTACAGGGGAACCGGGGAGCTGTTTTTT.

By share, this clone ranks as medium-sized. The CDR3 sequence: CASSLGTSNPEAFF. DNA of the CDR3: TGTGCCAGCAGCTTGGGTACCTCCAACCCTGAAGCTTTCTTT. This chain links TRBV13 with TRBJ1-1; no clear D. There are 14 residues in the CDR3. Trimming removed 3 bases at V and 6 bases at J, with 14 bases between. From germline, CDR1 is PRHDT and CDR2 FYEKMQ (reference sequence).

The genes are TRBV5-1 and TRBJ2-7; D possibly corresponds to TRBD2 (7 bases). Germline V lookup: CDR1 SGHRS, CDR2 YFSETQ. The CDR3 is made up of 14 amino acids. V dropped 0 bases and J dropped 5 bases, with 12 bases sitting between them. DNA of the CDR3: TGCGCCAGCAGCTTGGAAAAGGGGGGGGACGAGCAGTACTTC. It specifies CASSLEKGGDEQYF. The entire variable domain, with the rest obtained from reference TRBV5-1 and TRBJ2-7, is as follows: KAGVTQTPRYLIKTRGQQVTLSCSPISGHRSVSWYQQTPGQGLQFLFEYFSETQRNKGNFPGRFSGRQFSNSRSEMNVSTLELGDSALYLCASSLEKGGDEQYFGPGTRLTVT.

V gene TRBV5-8 combines with J gene TRBJ2-6, with TRBD1 matching over 9 bases. The CDR3 spans 15 residues. The ends lost 7 bases at V and 0 bases at J; junction bases unmatched: 2. Germline V CDR1 and CDR2: SGHTS, YDEGEE. The CDR3 DNA reads TGTGCCAGCCGACAGGGGGTCTCTGGGGCCAACGTCCTGACTTTC. Translated: CASRQGVSGANVLTF.

This sequence joins TRBV7-3 and TRBJ1-1; 9 bases match TRBD1. Losses at the gene ends were 4 bases for V and 6 bases for J; bases not matched to a gene: 12. The CDR3 length is 16 residues. CDR1 is SGHTA and CDR2 is FQGTGA in the germline V gene. CDR3: CASSSQFHRQGAEAFF. The CDR3 coding sequence is TGTGCCAGCAGCTCCCAATTTCATCGACAGGGGGCTGAAGCTTTCTTT.

This chain links TRBV4-1 with TRBJ2-2; D is unresolved. This CDR3 has 16 amino acids. With 0 bases removed from V and 1 base from J, the gap between germline ends came to 9 bases. Germline V gene data show CDR1 as MGHRA and CDR2 as YSYEKL. CDR3 region: CASSQEMGMNTGELFF. CDR3 nucleotides: TGCGCCAGCAGCCAAGAGATGGGGATGAACACCGGGGAGCTGTTTTTT.

V gene TRBV5-1 combines with J gene TRBJ2-3, with 9 positions matching TRBD1. CDR3 length: 15 residues. CDR1 and CDR2 (germline): SGHRS, YFSETQ. The ends lost 4 bases at V and 5 bases at J; junction bases unmatched: 8. For the CDR3, the DNA is TGCGCCAGCAGCCCCCGACAGGGGGTAGGAGATACGCAGTATTTT. Translation gives CASSPRQGVGDTQYF.

The chain uses TRBV18 and TRBJ2-7; the match to TRBD2 covers 8 bases. In germline, CDR1 is KGHSH, CDR2 LQKENI. This CDR3 contains 15 residues. V shed 2 bases, J shed 7 bases, and the junction held 10 bases outside the gene matches. The CDR3 DNA sequence: TGTGCCAGCTCACCATTGGACAGTCCGGGGGGGGAGCAGTACTTC. Translation: CASSPLDSPGGEQYF.

The chain has TRBV6-5 and TRBJ1-1; D call uncertain. This CDR3 has 14 amino acids. Germline V gene lookup returns CDR1 MNHEY and CDR2 SVGAGI. V shed 2 bases and J shed 0 bases, with 7 bases lying between them. The CDR3 bases are TGTGCCAGCAGTTACGGCAGCATGAACACTGAAGCTTTCTTT. Its translation: CASSYGSMNTEAFF.

This chain joins TRBV7-9 and TRBJ2-1, with D possibly being TRBD1 (5 bases). Germline-derived CDR1 and CDR2 are SEHNR and FQNEAQ (reference sequence). Between the trimmed V and J ends, which lost 1 base and 5 bases, there was a span of 15 bases. CDR3 length equals 16 residues. In nucleotides, the CDR3 is TGTGCCAGCAGCTTAGGTGGCAGGGTCCCTAACAATGAGCAGTTCTTC. The encoded protein is CASSLGGRVPNNEQFF.

The chain joins TRBV29-1 to TRBJ2-7; 7 nucleotides agree with TRBD2. Germline trimming cut 4 bases from V and 0 bases from J; bases unmatched to any gene: 6. The CDR3 extends over 14 amino acids. Germline CDR1 SQVTM, CDR2 ANQGSEA. CDR3 protein: CSVAPGLSSYEQYF. DNA of the CDR3: TGCAGCGTTGCCCCGGGACTATCCTCCTACGAGCAGTACTTC.